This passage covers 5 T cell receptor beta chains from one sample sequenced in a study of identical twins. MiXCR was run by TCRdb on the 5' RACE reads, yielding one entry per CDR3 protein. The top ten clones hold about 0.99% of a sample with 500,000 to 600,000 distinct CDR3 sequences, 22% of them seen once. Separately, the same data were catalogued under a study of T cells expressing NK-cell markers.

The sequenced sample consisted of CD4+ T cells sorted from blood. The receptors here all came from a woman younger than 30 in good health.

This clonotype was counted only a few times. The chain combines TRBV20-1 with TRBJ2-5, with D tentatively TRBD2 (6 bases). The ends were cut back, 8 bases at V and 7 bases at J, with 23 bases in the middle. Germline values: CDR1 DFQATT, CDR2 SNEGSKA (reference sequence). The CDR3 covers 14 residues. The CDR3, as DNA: TGCAGTACCGGGGATCCTCGGGGGTTGGGGACCCAGTACTTC. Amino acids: CSTGDPRGLGTQYF.

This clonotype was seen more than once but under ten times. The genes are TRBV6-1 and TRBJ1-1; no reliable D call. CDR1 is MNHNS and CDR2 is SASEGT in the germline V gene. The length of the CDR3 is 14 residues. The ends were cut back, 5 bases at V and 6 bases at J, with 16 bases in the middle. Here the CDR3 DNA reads TGTGCCAGCAGTCAACACGGCGGTAGGGCTGAAGCTTTCTTT. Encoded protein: CASSQHGGRAEAFF.

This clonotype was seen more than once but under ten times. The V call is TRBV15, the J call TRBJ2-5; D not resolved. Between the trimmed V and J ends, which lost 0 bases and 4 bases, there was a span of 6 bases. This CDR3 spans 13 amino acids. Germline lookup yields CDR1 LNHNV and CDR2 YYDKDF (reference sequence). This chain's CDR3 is CATSRDGVETQYF. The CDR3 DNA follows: TGTGCCACCAGCAGAGATGGGGTAGAGACCCAGTACTTC.

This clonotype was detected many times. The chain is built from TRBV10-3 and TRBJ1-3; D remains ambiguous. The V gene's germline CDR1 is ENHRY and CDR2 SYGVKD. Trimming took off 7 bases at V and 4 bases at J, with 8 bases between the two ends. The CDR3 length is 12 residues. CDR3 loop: CAITDEGNTIYF. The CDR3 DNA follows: TGTGCCATCACAGACGAAGGAAACACCATATATTTT.

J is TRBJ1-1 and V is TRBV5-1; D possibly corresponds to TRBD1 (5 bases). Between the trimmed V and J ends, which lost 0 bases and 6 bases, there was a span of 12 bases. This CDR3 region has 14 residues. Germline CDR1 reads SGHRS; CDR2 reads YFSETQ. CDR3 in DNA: TGCGCCAGCAGCTTGGTGTCAGGGAATTCTGAAGCTTTCTTT. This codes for CASSLVSGNSEAFF.